Listed below are T cell receptor beta chains from one sample, sequenced in a study of cytomegalovirus exposure and HLA in healthy donors. Repertoires were generated with immunoSEQ multiplex PCR, while TCRdb's copy carries only in-frame clones and drops some. The sample has a few hundred thousand clones, roughly 90% seen once. Sequenced: PBMCs. Source of these receptors: a woman aged 18 to 35 in good health and CMV-seronegative. The CDR3 runs from the conserved cysteine through the conserved F or W. Each record gives: V gene, J gene, D gene, CDR3 DNA, CDR3 protein. D genes are given only for firm matches.

TRBV6-6	TRBJ2-1	-	TGTGCCAGCAGTTTCACGGGAGTGGGGCATGAGCAGTTCTTC	CASSFTGVGHEQFF
TRBV28	TRBJ1-5	-	TGTGCTACGGGTGGCAATCAGCCCCAGCATTTT	CATGGNQPQHF
TRBV6-5	TRBJ2-7	TRBD2	TGTGCCAGCAGTTTGGGACTAGCGGGGGAGCAGTACTTC	CASSLGLAGEQYF
TRBV14	TRBJ2-5	TRBD1	TGTGCCAGCAGCTTAAGGCCCGACAGGGGGCAAGAGACCCAGTACTTC	CASSLRPDRGQETQYF
TRBV9	TRBJ2-3	TRBD2	TGTGCCAGCAGCAAAACGCATCGGACTAGCGGATCCACAGATACGCAGTATTTT	CASSKTHRTSGSTDTQYF
TRBV25-1	TRBJ1-5	TRBD1	TGTGCCAGCAGTGACGGACAGGGAAACAATCAGCCCCAGCATTTT	CASSDGQGNNQPQHF
TRBV19	TRBJ2-5	-	TGTGCCAGTAGCCCTACTAGCCGGGGCAACAGGGAGACCCAGTACTTC	CASSPTSRGNRETQYF
TRBV29-1	TRBJ2-7	TRBD1	TGCAGCGTAGTTACAGGGGTCGAGCAGTACTTC	CSVVTGVEQYF
TRBV5-4	TRBJ2-1	-	TGTGCCAGCAGCTTGGGGGGACCAGGGGCATCCAATGAGCAGTTCTTC	CASSLGGPGASNEQFF
TRBV5-1	TRBJ2-7	TRBD1	TGCGCCAGCAGCTCCTCACAGGGGGTCGAGCAGTACTTC	CASSSSQGVEQYF
TRBV5-6	TRBJ2-2	TRBD2	TGTGCCAGCAGCTTGAGGTTAGCGGGAGTCACCGGGGAGCTGTTTTTT	CASSLRLAGVTGELFF
TRBV5-1	TRBJ2-7	-	TGCGCCAGCAGCTTGTTTGGCGGAACCTACGAGCAGTACTTC	CASSLFGGTYEQYF
TRBV4-1	TRBJ2-3	TRBD1	TGCGCCAGCAGCCAAGAGGGACAGGCAGATACGCAGTATTTT	CASSQEGQADTQYF
TRBV18	TRBJ1-5	-	TGTGCCAGCTCACCATCGAGGAAGCAGGGCGGTCAGCCCCAGCATTTT	CASSPSRKQGGQPQHF